These 16 T cell receptor beta chains share one sample of origin, sequenced in a study of PD-1 blockade in classical Hodgkin lymphoma. As for time point: cycle 4 day 1 (C4D1), after 6 weeks of nivolumab. All patients relapsed after autologous stem cell transplantation, and brentuximab vedotin exposure varied. The repertoire was sequenced with immunoSEQ multiplex PCR; TCRdb's copy has only in-frame clones and lacks some. The sample consists of about 50,000 clones, 90% of them appearing once. The source was peripheral blood mononuclear cells (PBMCs), collected before the fourth cycle of nivolumab. The receptor set was obtained from a human donor with classical Hodgkin lymphoma.

The chain couples TRBV18 to TRBJ2-5; possible D gene TRBD1, 7 bases. Trimming removed 6 bases from V and 5 bases from J, with 28 bases in between. Germline CDR1 reads KGHSH; CDR2 reads LQKENI. The CDR3 is 18 residues long. The CDR3 loop reads CASSVGSPRTGGAETQYF. The CDR3 region has the DNA TGTGCCAGCTCGGTGGGGTCCCCAAGGACAGGCGGGGCGGAGACCCAGTACTTC.

The V gene is TRBV6-4, the J gene TRBJ2-3; D gene unclear. Germline values: CDR1 MRHNA, CDR2 SNTAGT. V was trimmed by 4 bases and J by 2 bases, leaving 10 bases between them. The CDR3 runs 14 residues. CDR3 coding DNA: TGTGCCAGCAGTGCGGCTTTATCCACAGATACGCAGTATTTT. It specifies CASSAALSTDTQYF.

The chain is built from TRBV11-3 and TRBJ2-7; 10 bases align to TRBD1. This CDR3 is 18 amino acids long. The junction had 13 bases not matched to a gene; V was cut back by 1 base and J by 4 bases. Germline V gene sequence: CDR1 SGHNT, CDR2 YENEEA. The DNA of the CDR3 is TGTGCCAGCAGCTTAGTACTGACAGGGGGCCGGGGGGTTTACGAGCAGTACTTC. It is translated as CASSLVLTGGRGVYEQYF.

The V gene is TRBV6-5, the J gene TRBJ2-1; D not certain. Germline V CDR1 and CDR2: MNHEY, SVGAGI. V lost 8 bases to trimming and J lost 9 bases, with 5 bases between them. The CDR3 runs to 9 residues. In DNA form, the CDR3 reads TGTGCCAGCTCGGGTGAGCAGTTCTTC. Its translation: CASSGEQFF.

The V and J genes are TRBV7-2 and TRBJ1-3; D is possibly TRBD1 (5 bases). Trimming pared 5 bases from V and 0 bases from J, leaving 23 bases between. The CDR3 loop spans 19 amino acids. CDR1 and CDR2 (germline): SGHTA, FQGNSA. CDR3 DNA: TGTGCCAGCAGCCTCTATTTTGGGGCCTTAAAAAGCTCTGGAAACACCATATATTTT. It yields the protein CASSLYFGALKSSGNTIYF.

The genes are TRBV5-4 and TRBJ1-5; D call uncertain. This CDR3 region has 15 residues. The germline V gene encodes CDR1 SGHNT and CDR2 YYREEE (reference sequence). V was cut by 3 bases and J by 4 bases, with 14 bases left in between. Written as DNA, the CDR3 is TGTGCCAGCAGCTCCGAACCCGGGCTAAATCAGCCCCAGCATTTT. Translated, it gives CASSSEPGLNQPQHF.

V and J are TRBV28 and TRBJ1-5; D uncertain. V dropped 4 bases and J dropped 4 bases, with 5 bases sitting between them. The CDR3 length is 12 residues. The V gene's germline CDR1 is MDHEN and CDR2 SYDVKM. CDR3 residues: CASSSVNQPQHF. The CDR3 DNA follows: TGTGCCAGCAGTTCGGTAAATCAGCCCCAGCATTTT.

The chain employs TRBV5-8 and TRBJ2-7; D not resolved. The CDR3 covers 11 residues. Per germline, CDR1 SGHTS and CDR2 YDEGEE. Trimming cost V 4 bases and J 6 bases, with 8 bases left between them. The CDR3 coding sequence is TGTGCCAGCAGCCGAAACCTCGAGCAGTACTTC. Its protein product is CASSRNLEQYF.

V gene TRBV15 combines with J gene TRBJ1-4; possible D gene TRBD1, 6 bases. Germline V gene data show CDR1 as LNHNV and CDR2 as YYDKDF (reference sequence). This CDR3 is 12 amino acids long. V was trimmed by 10 bases and J by 9 bases, leaving 15 bases between them. The CDR3 DNA follows: TGTGCCATTAAGGACAGTCGGCAAAAACTGTTTTTT. Its translation is CAIKDSRQKLFF. The full variable domain, completed using reference TRBV15 and TRBJ1-4, is DAMVIQNPRYQVTQFGKPVTLSCSQTLNHNVMYWYQQKSSQAPKLLFHYYDKDFNNEADTPDNFQSRRPNTSFCFLDIRSPGLGDTAMYLCAIKDSRQKLFFGSGTQLSVL.

This sequence joins TRBV21-1 and TRBJ2-4; the table's D call, TRBD2, has no DNA check behind it. TRBV21-1 counts as a pseudogene. This CDR3 comprises 17 residues. CDR3 sequence: CASPGLALEGSKNIQYF. The CDR3 DNA is TGTGCCAGCCCGGGACTAGCCTTAGAAGGGAGCAAAAACATTCAGTACTTC.

V gene TRBV11-2 combines with J gene TRBJ1-1; D might be TRBD1 (6 bases). The CDR3 is 14 amino acids. Per the germline V gene, CDR1 is SGHAT and CDR2 is FQNNGV. Trimming removed 6 bases at V and 5 bases at J, with 16 bases between. CDR3 sequence (DNA): TGTGCCAGCAGATCTACAGGGCGTGGGACTGAAGCTTTCTTT. It yields the protein CASRSTGRGTEAFF. The full variable domain, in which reference TRBV11-2 and TRBJ1-1 provide the parts outside the CDR3, is EAGVAQSPRYKIIEKRQSVAFWCNPISGHATLYWYQQILGQGPKLLIQFQNNGVVDDSQLPKDRFSAERLKGVDSTLKIQPAKLEDSAVYLCASRSTGRGTEAFFGQGTRLTVV.

This clone has a handful of counts. J is TRBJ2-7 and V is TRBV6-1; D not resolved. Germline CDR1 reads MNHNS; CDR2 reads SASEGT. This CDR3 region has 15 residues. Trimming removed 4 bases from V and 1 base from J, with 14 bases in between. The CDR3 is CASSGTPASSYEQYF. CDR3 bases: TGTGCCAGCAGTGGGACGCCAGCCTCTTCCTACGAGCAGTACTTC.

This chain joins TRBV5-1 and TRBJ2-1; 16 nucleotides match TRBD2. The V gene end was trimmed by 5 bases and the J gene end by 0 bases; junction bases not matched to a gene: 5. The CDR3 runs to 18 residues. Germline lookup yields CDR1 SGHRS and CDR2 YFSETQ. CDR3 protein: CASRPGLAGGPSYNEQFF. The CDR3 nucleotides are TGCGCCAGCAGGCCGGGACTAGCGGGAGGGCCCTCCTACAATGAGCAGTTCTTC.

This chain uses TRBV27 with TRBJ2-7, with D tentatively TRBD1 or TRBD2 (5 bases each). This CDR3 spans 17 amino acids. V lost 4 bases and J lost 2, with 21 bases in between. Per germline, CDR1 MNHEY and CDR2 SMNVEV (reference sequence). CDR3 amino acids: CASSSYGTRGVPYEQYF. For the CDR3, the DNA is TGTGCCAGCAGTTCTTACGGGACGCGAGGTGTACCCTACGAGCAGTACTTC.

This clone has just a few counts. The genes are TRBV19 and TRBJ2-6, with D perhaps matching TRBD1 (6 bases). Germline lookup yields CDR1 LNHDA and CDR2 SQIVND (reference sequence). Trimming removed 3 bases at V and 2 bases at J, with 14 bases between. This CDR3 is built from 17 residues. The CDR3 loop reads CASSMGIGGAGANVLTF. DNA of the CDR3: TGTGCCAGTAGTATGGGGATAGGGGGTGCTGGGGCCAACGTCCTGACTTTC.

In DNA form, the CDR3 reads TGTGCCATCAGTGTCAATGACCCACTAGGCTATGGCTACACCTTC. This translates into CAISVNDPLGYGYTF. This chain joins TRBV10-3 and TRBJ1-2; D uncertain. The CDR3 is 15 residues long. The V and J ends lost 4 bases and 4 bases respectively, with 16 bases between them. CDR1 is ENHRY, CDR2 SYGVKD, per germline.